This entry concerns a single T cell receptor beta chain. Its specificity is not known. Each donor was nominally healthy when sampled (though unrecorded immune exposures were likely). The PCR was carried out with 60 Vbeta primers and 13 Jbeta primers. TCRdb keeps only in-frame clones here, not all; method: immunoSEQ multiplex PCR. The top ten hold under 1.5% of the sample, which has 150,000 to 200,000 clones, approximately 80% seen once. The data derive from a study of cytomegalovirus exposure and HLA in healthy donors. The CDR3 length is 16 residues. Germline V gene data show CDR1 as MGHRA and CDR2 as YSYEKL. Trimming took 3 bases from V and 2 from J, leaving 14 bases between them. Overall study findings and caveats: Roughly even sequencing depth across donors was the assumption behind the presence/absence analyses.

The clonotype was recovered from a girl between 5 and 17 years old in good health and CMV-seropositive. The sample consisted of PBMCs. V gene TRBV4-1 combines with J gene TRBJ1-3; D remains unclear. The CDR3 nucleotides read TGCGCCAGCAGCCACCCGGGGAGGGATGCTGGAAACACCATATATTTT. Its translation: CASSHPGRDAGNTIYF.